Detailed here is one T cell receptor (beta chain). Antigen unknown. Primers: 60 Vbeta forward and 13 Jbeta reverse. Data came from immunoSEQ multiplex PCR; TCRdb stores just in-frame clones and leaves some out. The sample records around 100,000 clones, 70% to 80% being singletons. The source of the sample is a study of cytomegalovirus exposure and HLA in healthy donors. The study's findings and limits: Differences between HLA loci emerged in a later analysis of TCR association rates, with DRB1 most and HLA-C fewest.

V gave up 0 bases and J gave up 1 base, with 19 bases separating them. In germline, CDR1 is SGHAT, CDR2 FQNNGV. This CDR3 spans 18 amino acids. The sequence was obtained from a man in his forties or fifties in good health and CMV-seropositive. The genes are TRBV11-2 and TRBJ2-7; the D gene is possibly TRBD1 (6 bases). What was sequenced was PBMCs. The CDR3: CASSLDGVWGRLSYEQYF. The CDR3 nucleotides read TGTGCCAGCAGCTTAGATGGGGTGTGGGGGCGACTATCCTACGAGCAGTACTTC.